A selection of T cell receptor beta chains follows, all from one sample in a study of PD-1 blockade in mismatch repair-deficient tumors. Repertoires were generated with immunoSEQ multiplex PCR, while TCRdb's copy carries only in-frame clones and drops some. The profile shows tens of thousands of clones, over 65% of them singletons. Sequenced material: peripheral blood, taken 4 weeks after starting pembrolizumab. These receptors all come from an adult with mismatch repair-deficient cancer. Each CDR3 is given with its conserved first and last residue. The D gene is left open where the match is weak. Not all rows give a size; the values are once, few, many and, for expanded clones, a class.

v_gene	d_gene	abundance	j_gene	CDR3nt	CDR3aa
TRBV5-4	.	.	TRBJ1-3	TGTGCCAGCAGCTTGGGAAGGGGTTCTGGAAACACCATATATTTT	CASSLGRGSGNTIYF
TRBV19	.	.	TRBJ1-1	TGTGCCAGTAGTCTTTACTCCCCGAACACTGAAGCTTTCTTT	CASSLYSPNTEAFF
TRBV2	.	.	TRBJ1-1	TGTGCCAGCAGGCGGACACTTAACACTGAAGCTTTCTTT	CASRRTLNTEAFF
TRBV7-9	.	once	TRBJ2-7	TGTGCCAGCAGCTTATGGGAGACAGCGAGCTCCTACGAGCAGTACTTC	CASSLWETASSYEQYF
TRBV6-5	.	once	TRBJ1-3	TGTGCCAGCAGTTACTCGATAACCGGAAACACCATATATTTT	CASSYSITGNTIYF
TRBV28	TRBD1	.	TRBJ2-7	TGTGCCATTACCGACAGGGGCCTCCTAGAGCAGTACTTC	CAITDRGLLEQYF
TRBV6-5	.	once	TRBJ1-2	TGTGCCAGCAGTGCGGGGGTAAGGAGCTATGGCTACACCTTC	CASSAGVRSYGYTF
TRBV5-1	TRBD2	.	TRBJ2-2	TGCGCCAGCAGCTTCACCGGGGAGGGCACCGGGGAGCTGTTTTTT	CASSFTGEGTGELFF
TRBV7-3	.	.	TRBJ2-1	TGTGCCAGTGTAATTGAATCGGGCCACAATGAGCAGTTCTTC	CASVIESGHNEQFF
TRBV7-3	TRBD1	once	TRBJ2-3	TGTGCCAGCAGCTTAGGGACAGGGGGCGCGAGTACGCAGTATTTT	CASSLGTGGASTQYF
TRBV2	TRBD1	.	TRBJ1-5	TGTGCCAGCAGTGAAGTCAAGGACAGGGAGAATCAGCCCCAGCATTTT	CASSEVKDRENQPQHF
TRBV7-9	.	.	TRBJ1-1	TGTGCCAGCAGCCACCGGGCAGCGCAGAACACTGAAGCTTTCTTT	CASSHRAAQNTEAFF
TRBV27	.	once	TRBJ2-1	TGTGCCAGCAGTTTCACGGGTAGCTCCTACAATGAGCAGTTCTTC	CASSFTGSSYNEQFF
TRBV4-1	.	few	TRBJ2-7	TGCGCCAGCAGCCCACAGGGTTCCTACGAGCAGTACTTC	CASSPQGSYEQYF
TRBV11-2	.	few	TRBJ1-2	TGTGCCAGCAGCCCCTTGAACCAGGGTTATGGCTACACCTTC	CASSPLNQGYGYTF